What follows are 7 T cell receptor beta chains derived from one specimen sequenced in a study of T-cell reconstitution after alpha-beta-depleted transplantation in children. Library preparation (for TCRbeta) was performed with unique molecular identifiers. MiXCR, run by TCRdb on the PCR reads, gives a single entry per CDR3 protein. The table has about 360,000 distinct CDR3 sequences, more than 10% seen once. Sample: PBMCs, taken from the stem cell graft. These receptors came from a human donor who donated a stem cell graft to a child with Fanconi anemia.

This clonotype has more than one count but fewer than ten. J is TRBJ2-5 and V is TRBV7-9, with D perhaps given as TRBD1 or TRBD2 (6 bases each). V lost 7 bases, J lost 1 base, and 16 bases lay in between. CDR1 and CDR2 (germline): SEHNR, FQNEAQ (reference sequence). CDR3 length: 15 amino acids. The DNA for the CDR3 is TGTGCCAGCACTCTTAGGGGGGACACCCAAGAGACCCAGTACTTC. Translated, it gives CASTLRGDTQETQYF.

This rearrangement joins TRBV28 to TRBJ2-3; possibly TRBD2 for D (5 bases). Germline values: CDR1 MDHEN, CDR2 SYDVKM. Trimming stripped 4 bases from V and 5 bases from J, with 16 bases between. This CDR3 comprises 15 residues. The CDR3 reads CASSSLADGQDTQYF. The CDR3 nucleotides read TGTGCCAGCAGTTCCCTAGCCGATGGGCAAGATACGCAGTATTTT.

This clonotype was counted many times. The J gene is TRBJ2-7, the V gene TRBV29-1, with 7 bases aligning to TRBD1. Trimming took 6 bases from V and 9 from J; bases not matched to a gene: 8. Germline V gene lookup returns CDR1 SQVTM and CDR2 ANQGSEA. The CDR3 loop spans 11 amino acids. The chain's CDR3 is CSVDTGDVQYF. The CDR3 DNA reads TGCAGCGTGGATACAGGGGACGTGCAGTACTTC.

The chain combines TRBV24-1 with TRBJ2-1, with 7 nucleotides matching TRBD2. Germline values: CDR1 KGHDR, CDR2 SFDVKD. The ends lost 9 bases at V and 9 bases at J; junction bases unmatched: 1. The CDR3 extends over 10 amino acids. CDR3 in amino acids: CATLAVEQFF. In nucleotides, the CDR3 is TGTGCCACCCTAGCGGTTGAGCAGTTCTTC.

This clonotype has more than one count but fewer than ten. J is TRBJ2-3 and V is TRBV7-2; no definite D call. V lost 3 bases and J lost 6, with 10 bases in between. CDR3 size: 13 residues. CDR1 is SGHTA, CDR2 FQGNSA, per germline. DNA for the CDR3: TGTGCCAGCAGCTTGTTTTTACGGGATACGCAGTATTTT. Its protein is CASSLFLRDTQYF.

This clonotype was detected ten times or more. This rearrangement joins TRBV7-2 to TRBJ2-1, with 8 bases identical to TRBD1. The CDR3 loop spans 11 amino acids. Germline lookup yields CDR1 SGHTA and CDR2 FQGNSA. V lost 2 bases, J lost 15 bases, and 3 bases stayed unmatched. In nucleotides, the CDR3 is TGTGCCAGCAGCTTACGACAGGGGTGGTTCTTC. The encoded protein is CASSLRQGWFF.

Regarding this clonotype: Relative to the germline gene, one junction end is altered; a read error may explain this. V is TRBV12-3 or TRBV12-4 and J is TRBJ2-1; D perhaps matches TRBD2 (5 bases). The CDR3 contains 14 residues. CDR3 in amino acids: CVSSLWRGNNEQFF. The CDR3 DNA sequence: TGTGTCAGCAGTTTATGGCGAGGGAACAATGAGCAGTTCTTC.